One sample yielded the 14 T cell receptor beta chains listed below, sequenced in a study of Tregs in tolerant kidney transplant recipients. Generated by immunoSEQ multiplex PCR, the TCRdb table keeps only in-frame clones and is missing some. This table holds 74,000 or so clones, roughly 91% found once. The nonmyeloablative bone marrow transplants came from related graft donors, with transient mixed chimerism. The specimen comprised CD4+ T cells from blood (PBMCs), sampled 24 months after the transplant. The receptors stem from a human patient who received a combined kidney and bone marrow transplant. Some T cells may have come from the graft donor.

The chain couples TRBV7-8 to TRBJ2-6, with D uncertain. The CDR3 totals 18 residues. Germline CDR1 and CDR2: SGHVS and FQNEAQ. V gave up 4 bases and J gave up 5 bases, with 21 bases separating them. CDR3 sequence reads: CASSSVCCPQSRANVLTF. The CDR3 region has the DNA TGTGCCAGCAGCTCAGTTTGTTGCCCACAAAGTCGGGCCAACGTCCTGACTTTC.

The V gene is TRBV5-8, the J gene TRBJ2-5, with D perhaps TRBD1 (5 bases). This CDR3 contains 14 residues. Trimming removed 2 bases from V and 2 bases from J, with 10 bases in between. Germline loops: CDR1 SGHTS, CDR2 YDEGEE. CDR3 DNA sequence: TGTGCCAGCAGCTTTACGACAGCACAAGAGACCCAGTACTTC. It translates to CASSFTTAQETQYF.

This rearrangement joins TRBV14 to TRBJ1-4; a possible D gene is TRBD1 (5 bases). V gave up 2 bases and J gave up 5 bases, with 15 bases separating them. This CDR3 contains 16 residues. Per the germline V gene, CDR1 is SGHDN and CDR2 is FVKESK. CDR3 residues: CASSQKGRGLNEKLFF. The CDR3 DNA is TGTGCCAGCAGCCAAAAAGGAAGGGGTTTGAATGAAAAACTGTTTTTT.

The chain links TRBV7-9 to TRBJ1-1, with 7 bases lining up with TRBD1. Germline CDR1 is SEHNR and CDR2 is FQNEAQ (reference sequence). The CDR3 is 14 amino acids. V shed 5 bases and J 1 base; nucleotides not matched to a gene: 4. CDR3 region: CASSLQGKNTEAFF. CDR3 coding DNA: TGTGCCAGCAGCCTACAGGGGAAGAACACTGAAGCTTTCTTT.

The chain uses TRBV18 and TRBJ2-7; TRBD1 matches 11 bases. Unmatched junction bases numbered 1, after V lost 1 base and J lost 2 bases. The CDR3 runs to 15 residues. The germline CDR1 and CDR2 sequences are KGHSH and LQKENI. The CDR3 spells CASSPRGQGAYEQYF. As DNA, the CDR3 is TGTGCCAGCTCACCACGGGGACAGGGGGCCTACGAGCAGTACTTC. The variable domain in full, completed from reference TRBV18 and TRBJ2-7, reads NAGVMQNPRHLVRRRGQEARLRCSPMKGHSHVYWYRQLPEEGLKFMVYLQKENIIDESGMPKERFSAEFPKEGPSILRIQQVVRGDSAAYFCASSPRGQGAYEQYFGPGTRLTVT.

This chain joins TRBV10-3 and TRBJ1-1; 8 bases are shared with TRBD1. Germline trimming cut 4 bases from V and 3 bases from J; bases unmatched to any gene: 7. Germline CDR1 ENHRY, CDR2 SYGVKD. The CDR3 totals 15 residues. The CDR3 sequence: CAISVDRGWDTEAFF. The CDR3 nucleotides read TGTGCCATCAGTGTCGACAGGGGATGGGACACTGAAGCTTTCTTT.

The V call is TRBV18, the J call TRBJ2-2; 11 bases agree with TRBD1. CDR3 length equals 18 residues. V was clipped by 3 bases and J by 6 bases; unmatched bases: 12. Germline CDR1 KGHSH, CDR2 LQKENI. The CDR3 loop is CASSPRLTGTGGAGELFF. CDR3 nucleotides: TGTGCCAGCTCACCTCGATTAACCGGGACAGGGGGAGCCGGGGAGCTGTTTTTT.

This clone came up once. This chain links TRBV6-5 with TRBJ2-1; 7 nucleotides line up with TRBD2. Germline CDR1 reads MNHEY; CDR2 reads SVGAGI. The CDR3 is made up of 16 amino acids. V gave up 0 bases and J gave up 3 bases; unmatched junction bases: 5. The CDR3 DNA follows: TGTGCCAGCAGTTACTCGTCTAGCGGCGTCTACAATGAGCAGTTCTTC. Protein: CASSYSSSGVYNEQFF.

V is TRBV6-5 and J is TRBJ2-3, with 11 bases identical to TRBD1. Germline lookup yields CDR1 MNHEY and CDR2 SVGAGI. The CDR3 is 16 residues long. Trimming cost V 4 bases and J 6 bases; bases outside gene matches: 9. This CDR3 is CASSFGQGAVWDTQYF. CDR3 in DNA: TGTGCCAGCAGTTTCGGACAGGGGGCGGTTTGGGATACGCAGTATTTT.

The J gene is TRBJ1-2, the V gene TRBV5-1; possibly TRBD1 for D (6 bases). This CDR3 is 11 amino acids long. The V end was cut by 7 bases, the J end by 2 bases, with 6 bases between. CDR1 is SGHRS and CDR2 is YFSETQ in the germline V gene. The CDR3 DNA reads TGCGCCAGCCAGGGGAACTATGGCTACACCTTC. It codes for CASQGNYGYTF.

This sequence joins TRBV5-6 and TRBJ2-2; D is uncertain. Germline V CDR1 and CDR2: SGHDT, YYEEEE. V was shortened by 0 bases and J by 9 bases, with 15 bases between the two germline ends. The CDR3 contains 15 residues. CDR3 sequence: CASSLGPNTVRELFF. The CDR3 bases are TGTGCCAGCAGCTTGGGGCCCAACACCGTCAGGGAGCTGTTTTTT.

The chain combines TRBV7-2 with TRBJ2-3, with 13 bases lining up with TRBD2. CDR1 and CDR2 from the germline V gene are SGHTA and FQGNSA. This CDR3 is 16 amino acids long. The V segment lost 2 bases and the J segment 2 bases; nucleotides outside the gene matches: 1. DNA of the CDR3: TGTGCCAGCAGCTTAACTAGCGGGAGGGCCACAGATACGCAGTATTTT. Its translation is CASSLTSGRATDTQYF.

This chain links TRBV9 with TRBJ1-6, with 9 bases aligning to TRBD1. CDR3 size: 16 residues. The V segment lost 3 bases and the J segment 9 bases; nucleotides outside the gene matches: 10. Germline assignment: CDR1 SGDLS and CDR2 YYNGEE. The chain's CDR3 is CASSETGGILGSPLHF. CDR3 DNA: TGTGCCAGCAGCGAGACAGGGGGGATATTGGGTTCACCCCTCCACTTT.

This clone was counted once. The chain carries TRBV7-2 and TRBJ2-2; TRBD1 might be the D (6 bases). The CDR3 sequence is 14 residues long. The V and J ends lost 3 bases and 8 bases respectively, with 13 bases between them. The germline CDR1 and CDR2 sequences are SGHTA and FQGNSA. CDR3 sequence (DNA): TGTGCCAGCAGCTTCTTGGGGGCGGAGGGGGAGCTGTTTTTT. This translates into CASSFLGAEGELFF.